This T cell receptor (beta chain) was observed in a study of cytomegalovirus exposure and HLA in healthy donors. It was with 60 Vbeta and 13 Jbeta primers that the PCR ran. Repertoires were generated with immunoSEQ multiplex PCR, while TCRdb's copy carries only in-frame clones and drops some. Its clone listing holds about 140,000 clones. Between the trimmed V and J ends, which lost 2 bases and 0 bases, there was a span of 11 bases. Germline V gives CDR1 SEHNR, CDR2 FQNEAQ (reference sequence). The CDR3 loop spans 16 amino acids. The TCR comes from a male donor in good health and CMV-seronegative. Sequencing was done on a sample of PBMCs. This chain joins TRBV7-9 and TRBJ1-3, with D hard to call. The CDR3 region is CASSLIVGNSGNTIYF. The CDR3 nucleotides read TGTGCCAGCAGCTTAATCGTCGGGAACTCTGGAAACACCATATATTTT.